The clone carrying this T cell receptor (beta chain) was seen many times. Its specificity is not known. This record belongs to a study of T-cell reconstitution after alpha-beta-depleted transplantation in children. General study results and limits: After transplant, high TCRbeta diversity at day 60 in some patients arose from surviving recipient T cells and thymic progenitors. Expanded graft clones, several hundred of them, were reportedly the source of alpha-beta T cells about two months after transplant.

The V and J ends lost 3 bases and 1 base respectively, with 12 bases between them. The CDR3 covers 15 residues. Germline CDR1 and CDR2: ENHRY and SYGVKD. Unique molecular identifiers tagged the TCRbeta library. Each CDR3 protein is one row after TCRdb ran MiXCR on the PCR reads. The table includes more than 200,000 distinct CDR3 sequences, 7.5% to 9.5% detected once. The specimen comprised PBMCs, mostly from graft donor cells, sampled 360 days after TCRalphabeta/CD19-depleted stem cell transplant. The sequence was obtained from a male patient aged 2-15 years who had a stem cell transplant for acute myeloid leukemia, so the T cells may come from the graft donor. The chain couples TRBV10-3 to TRBJ2-5; D may be TRBD2 (5 bases). CDR3 nucleotides: TGTGCCATCAGTGAACGACGGGGATTCCAAGAGACCCAGTACTTC. Translating gives CAISERRGFQETQYF.